Listed below are T cell receptor beta chains from one sample, sequenced in a study of PD-1 blockade in mismatch repair-deficient tumors. TCRdb's copy holds only in-frame clones and misses some; the assay was immunoSEQ multiplex PCR. The sample carries around 100,000 clones, 82% recorded once. The source material was peripheral blood, sampled about 33 weeks after starting pembrolizumab. These receptor sequences come from an adult with mismatch repair-deficient cancer. CDR3s include the opening cysteine and the closing phenylalanine or tryptophan. Fields, in order: clone size, V gene, D gene, J gene, CDR3 DNA, CDR3 protein. The D gene is left open where the match is weak. Clone sizes are given selectively: once, few, many, or a class where the clone is expanded.

abundance: .
v_gene: TRBV27
d_gene: .
j_gene: TRBJ2-7
CDR3nt: TGCGCCAGCAGTGATTCCCACTCCTACGAGCAGTACTTC
CDR3aa: CASSDSHSYEQYF

abundance: .
v_gene: TRBV11-2
d_gene: .
j_gene: TRBJ2-2
CDR3nt: TGTGCCAGCAGCCCAGGATGGGCCTCCGGGGAGCTGTTTTTT
CDR3aa: CASSPGWASGELFF

abundance: .
v_gene: TRBV30
d_gene: .
j_gene: TRBJ1-3
CDR3nt: TGTGCCTGGAGTGTAGAGGGTATTGGGCCTGGAAACACCATATATTTT
CDR3aa: CAWSVEGIGPGNTIYF

abundance: .
v_gene: TRBV6-6
d_gene: .
j_gene: TRBJ2-7
CDR3nt: TGTGCCAGCAGCCCTGGCGGGGCCGAGCAGTACTTC
CDR3aa: CASSPGGAEQYF

abundance: .
v_gene: TRBV13
d_gene: .
j_gene: TRBJ2-4
CDR3nt: TGTGCCAGCAGCTTACGTCAGGGGGCGGTTAGCGGGAAGGGAAACATTCAGTACTTC
CDR3aa: CASSLRQGAVSGKGNIQYF

abundance: .
v_gene: TRBV2
d_gene: TRBD2
j_gene: TRBJ2-7
CDR3nt: TGTGCCAGCAGTGATGGAGGGCTAGCGGGGGGATCCTACGAGCAGTACTTC
CDR3aa: CASSDGGLAGGSYEQYF

abundance: once
v_gene: TRBV7-2
d_gene: .
j_gene: TRBJ1-2
CDR3nt: TGTGCCAGCAATTATCGAGGTTTAGTTCATGGCTACACCTTC
CDR3aa: CASNYRGLVHGYTF

abundance: .
v_gene: TRBV10-1
d_gene: .
j_gene: TRBJ2-2
CDR3nt: TGCGCCAGCATTTCCGACCAGGGGCGCAGAACCGGGGAGCTGTTTTTT
CDR3aa: CASISDQGRRTGELFF

abundance: .
v_gene: TRBV7-9
d_gene: .
j_gene: TRBJ1-1
CDR3nt: TGTGCCAGCAGCTTACCGAGTGATGAAGCTTTCTTT
CDR3aa: CASSLPSDEAFF

abundance: .
v_gene: TRBV29-1
d_gene: .
j_gene: TRBJ2-5
CDR3nt: TGCAGCGCAACGGGGCGGGGCAGGGCCCGCGAAGAGACCCAGTACTTC
CDR3aa: CSATGRGRAREETQYF

abundance: .
v_gene: TRBV15
d_gene: .
j_gene: TRBJ2-7
CDR3nt: TGTGCCACCAGCATCGAGGGAGTCCCCCGCGAGCAGTACTTC
CDR3aa: CATSIEGVPREQYF

abundance: .
v_gene: TRBV13
d_gene: .
j_gene: TRBJ2-7
CDR3nt: TGTGCCAGCAGGTACCGGGACTCAGACTCCTACGAGCAGTACTTC
CDR3aa: CASRYRDSDSYEQYF

abundance: once
v_gene: TRBV30
d_gene: .
j_gene: TRBJ2-7
CDR3nt: TGTGCCTGGAGTGTAGGGCAGCGGATTGTGGACGAGCAGTACTTC
CDR3aa: CAWSVGQRIVDEQYF

abundance: many
v_gene: TRBV19
d_gene: TRBD1
j_gene: TRBJ1-2
CDR3nt: TGTGCCAGTAGTACCGCCGGGACAGGGAACTATGGCTACACCTTC
CDR3aa: CASSTAGTGNYGYTF

abundance: .
v_gene: TRBV30
d_gene: .
j_gene: TRBJ2-7
CDR3nt: TGTGCCTCCCGACCGAACTCCTACGAGCAGTACTTC
CDR3aa: CASRPNSYEQYF

abundance: .
v_gene: TRBV6-1
d_gene: .
j_gene: TRBJ2-6
CDR3nt: TGTGCCAGCAGTGCTATTCTCTCTGGGGCCAACGTCCTGACTTTC
CDR3aa: CASSAILSGANVLTF

abundance: .
v_gene: TRBV30
d_gene: .
j_gene: TRBJ1-1
CDR3nt: TGTGCCTGGAGTTCGTATAACACTGAAGCTTTCTTT
CDR3aa: CAWSSYNTEAFF

abundance: .
v_gene: TRBV13
d_gene: .
j_gene: TRBJ1-1
CDR3nt: TGTGCCAGCAGCCCTAACCTATGGCCGATGAACACTGAAGCTTTCTTT
CDR3aa: CASSPNLWPMNTEAFF

abundance: .
v_gene: TRBV9
d_gene: TRBD1
j_gene: TRBJ1-2
CDR3nt: TGTGCCAGCAGCTTGGACAGGGGGGCTTATGGCTACACCTTC
CDR3aa: CASSLDRGAYGYTF

abundance: .
v_gene: TRBV7-2
d_gene: TRBD1
j_gene: TRBJ2-7
CDR3nt: TGTGCCAGCAGCTTATTCCTGGGACAGGGGAAATCCTACGAGCAGTACTTC
CDR3aa: CASSLFLGQGKSYEQYF

abundance: .
v_gene: TRBV15
d_gene: .
j_gene: TRBJ1-5
CDR3nt: TGTGCCACCAGCAGAGATATCGGGGGTAATCAGCCCCAGCATTTT
CDR3aa: CATSRDIGGNQPQHF

abundance: .
v_gene: TRBV25-1
d_gene: .
j_gene: TRBJ2-7
CDR3nt: TGTGCCAGCAGTGAATATACGGCGGAATTGGAGCAGTACTTC
CDR3aa: CASSEYTAELEQYF

abundance: few
v_gene: TRBV11-2
d_gene: .
j_gene: TRBJ2-7
CDR3nt: TGTGCCAGCAGCCAAGGGTCCTACGAGCAGTACTTC
CDR3aa: CASSQGSYEQYF

abundance: .
v_gene: TRBV11-3
d_gene: .
j_gene: TRBJ2-1
CDR3nt: TGTGCCAGCAGCTTAGATCCTCCCCCTAGGGATGAGCAGTTCTTC
CDR3aa: CASSLDPPPRDEQFF

abundance: .
v_gene: TRBV4-1
d_gene: .
j_gene: TRBJ2-5
CDR3nt: TGCGCCAGCAGTACCGCAGGGAGCCCGGGAGAGACCCAGTACTTC
CDR3aa: CASSTAGSPGETQYF

abundance: .
v_gene: TRBV7-9
d_gene: .
j_gene: TRBJ1-5
CDR3nt: TGTGCCAGCAGCTTTTTTAATCAGCCCCAGCATTTT
CDR3aa: CASSFFNQPQHF

abundance: .
v_gene: TRBV18
d_gene: TRBD2
j_gene: TRBJ2-1
CDR3nt: TGTGCCAGCTCGTCAAGACTAGCGGGAGAGGGTGAGCAGTTCTTC
CDR3aa: CASSSRLAGEGEQFF

abundance: .
v_gene: TRBV30
d_gene: TRBD1
j_gene: TRBJ2-5
CDR3nt: TGTGCCTGGACGAGATCCGGGACAGAAGAGACCCAGTACTTC
CDR3aa: CAWTRSGTEETQYF

abundance: .
v_gene: TRBV5-1
d_gene: TRBD2
j_gene: TRBJ2-1
CDR3nt: TGCGCCAGCAGCTTGACACTAGCGGGAGTCAGTAATGAGCAGTTCTTC
CDR3aa: CASSLTLAGVSNEQFF

abundance: .
v_gene: TRBV6-5
d_gene: .
j_gene: TRBJ2-2
CDR3nt: TGTGCCATCACCGACCCATACACCGGGGAGCTGTTTTTT
CDR3aa: CAITDPYTGELFF

abundance: .
v_gene: TRBV9
d_gene: .
j_gene: TRBJ1-3
CDR3nt: TGTGCCAGCAGCGGTGGAAACACCATATATTTT
CDR3aa: CASSGGNTIYF

abundance: .
v_gene: TRBV7-2
d_gene: TRBD1
j_gene: TRBJ1-3
CDR3nt: TGTGCCAGCAGCTTGGGGACAGGGGATGGAAACACCATATATTTT
CDR3aa: CASSLGTGDGNTIYF

abundance: .
v_gene: TRBV18
d_gene: .
j_gene: TRBJ1-1
CDR3nt: TGTGCCAGCTCACCAACCATCTTAGGCGTGAACACTGAAGCTTTCTTT
CDR3aa: CASSPTILGVNTEAFF

abundance: .
v_gene: TRBV7-9
d_gene: .
j_gene: TRBJ2-2
CDR3nt: TGTGCCAGCAGCGCCCCTGGTGGCCCGAACACCGGGGAGCTGTTTTTT
CDR3aa: CASSAPGGPNTGELFF

abundance: once
v_gene: TRBV19
d_gene: .
j_gene: TRBJ1-1
CDR3nt: TGTGCCAGTACCTCCCTCCGGGAAGGAAGGGCTGAAGCTTTCTTT
CDR3aa: CASTSLREGRAEAFF

abundance: few
v_gene: TRBV4-1
d_gene: TRBD2
j_gene: TRBJ2-1
CDR3nt: TGCGCCAGCAGCCAAGAACTAGCGGGAGGGTATGAGCAGTTCTTC
CDR3aa: CASSQELAGGYEQFF

abundance: .
v_gene: TRBV30
d_gene: .
j_gene: TRBJ1-1
CDR3nt: TGTGCCTGGAGTAGGGCAGGGAACACTGAAGCTTTCTTT
CDR3aa: CAWSRAGNTEAFF